What follows is one T cell receptor (beta chain) and its context. What it recognizes is unknown. This sample is drawn from a study of cytomegalovirus exposure and HLA in healthy donors. Turning to the study itself: When 300 to 400 donors were genotyped, more than 70% of them were found to fall in the Caucasian-associated ancestry cluster.

Primers included in the PCR were 60 Vbeta and 13 Jbeta primers. Some clones are missing from TCRdb's copy, which holds only in-frame ones; the method was immunoSEQ multiplex PCR. The repertoire consists of 150,000 to 250,000 clones, with 75% to 85% occurring once and the leading ten covering around 1.6%. CDR3 length equals 16 residues. Germline V gene lookup returns CDR1 LGHNA and CDR2 YSLEER. V dropped 3 bases and J dropped 9; count of bases not matched to a gene: 9. Points from the study as a whole: Apparent HLA restriction characterized most CMV-associated TCR beta chains in a later analysis. Owing to their indistinguishability, certain V segments, notably TRBV6-2 and TRBV6-3, were excluded.

The clonotype originates from a girl aged 10-17 years in good health and CMV-seropositive. Material for sequencing was PBMCs. V is TRBV4-3 and J is TRBJ1-6; TRBD1 aligns across 9 bases. The CDR3 DNA sequence: TGCGCCAGCAGCCAGGAGGGGGGGACAGGGAGTTCACCCCTCCACTTT. This sequence encodes CASSQEGGTGSSPLHF.